Listed below are T cell receptor beta chains from one sample, sequenced in a study of shared clonotypes between healthy human individuals. The protocol was immunoSEQ multiplex PCR, while the TCRdb copy is restricted to in-frame clones and leaves out a portion. The repertoire consists of approximately 1,500,000 clones, with around 98% occurring once and the leading ten covering 0.4% to 0.55%. Sequenced input: naive CD4+ T cells sorted from blood. These receptors were taken from a man aged 30 to 39 in good health. Both conserved end residues are part of each CDR3. A D gene is named only where the DNA matches it firmly. Part of the rows lack a size; the others show once, few, many or a class for expanded clones.

clone size	J gene	D gene	V gene	CDR3 protein	CDR3 DNA
NA	TRBJ2-7	NA	TRBV4-1	CASSLRVGSSPEQYF	TGCGCCAGCAGCCTCCGGGTCGGCTCCTCACCCGAGCAGTACTTC
NA	TRBJ2-3	NA	TRBV29-1	CSMTSSTDTQYF	TGCAGCATGACGTCTAGCACAGATACGCAGTATTTT
NA	TRBJ1-2	NA	TRBV6-1	CASSGKRQANNYGYTF	TGTGCCAGCAGTGGAAAACGACAGGCGAATAACTATGGCTACACCTTC
NA	TRBJ1-2	TRBD1	TRBV27	CASSPRTGNGYTF	TGTGCCAGCAGTCCTCGGACAGGTAATGGCTACACCTTC
NA	TRBJ1-1	TRBD1	TRBV7-9	CASSLTPGQGAGGTEAFF	TGTGCCAGCAGCTTAACCCCGGGACAGGGGGCAGGTGGAACTGAAGCTTTCTTT
NA	TRBJ1-2	NA	TRBV5-8	CASSLAEFGYGYTF	TGTGCCAGCAGCTTGGCCGAGTTCGGCTATGGCTACACCTTC
NA	TRBJ1-5	TRBD1	TRBV28	CASSLTGRYNQPQHF	TGTGCCAGCAGTCTGACAGGGAGGTACAATCAGCCCCAGCATTTT
NA	TRBJ1-2	NA	TRBV25-1	CASSDTANYGYTF	TGTGCCAGCAGTGACACAGCTAACTATGGCTACACCTTC
NA	TRBJ2-7	NA	TRBV6-4	CASRPPRGRTYEQYF	TGTGCCAGCAGACCCCCCCGCGGCAGAACCTACGAGCAGTACTTC
NA	TRBJ1-1	NA	TRBV9	CASSVKPGTEAFF	TGTGCCAGCAGTGTGAAGCCGGGCACTGAAGCTTTCTTT
NA	TRBJ2-5	TRBD2	TRBV30	CAWSVLGLAGAETQYF	TGTGCCTGGAGTGTACTGGGGCTAGCGGGAGCTGAGACCCAGTACTTC
NA	TRBJ2-7	TRBD1	TRBV11-2	CASRRYRDRAYEQYF	TGTGCCAGCAGGAGATACCGGGACAGGGCCTACGAGCAGTACTTC
NA	TRBJ1-2	NA	TRBV5-5	CASSLTEVDGYTF	TGTGCCAGCAGCTTAACGGAGGTGGATGGCTACACCTTC
NA	TRBJ2-7	NA	TRBV4-3	CASSLDLRGSTYEQYF	TGCGCCAGCAGCCTGGACCTCAGGGGTTCTACCTACGAGCAGTACTTC
NA	TRBJ2-1	NA	TRBV11-2	CASSSRGEAYNEQFF	TGTGCCAGCAGCAGTAGGGGGGAGGCTTACAATGAGCAGTTCTTC
NA	TRBJ2-1	NA	TRBV19	CASSIATGASDEQFF	TGTGCCAGTAGTATAGCAACGGGAGCAAGCGATGAGCAGTTCTTC
NA	TRBJ2-3	TRBD2	TRBV4-2	CASSQRGGRPPGDTQYF	TGTGCCAGCAGCCAACGGGGCGGGAGACCCCCCGGCGATACGCAGTATTTT
NA	TRBJ1-1	TRBD1	TRBV15	CATSREQGPTEAFF	TGTGCCACCAGCAGGGAACAGGGGCCCACTGAAGCTTTCTTT
NA	TRBJ2-3	NA	TRBV5-6	CASSLAWADTQYF	TGTGCCAGCAGCTTGGCCTGGGCAGATACGCAGTATTTT
NA	TRBJ2-1	TRBD2	TRBV18	CASSPLQRGDNEQFF	TGTGCCAGCTCACCACTCCAGCGGGGGGACAATGAGCAGTTCTTC
NA	TRBJ2-5	NA	TRBV19	CASRQASQETQYF	TGTGCCAGTCGACAGGCATCACAAGAGACCCAGTACTTC
NA	TRBJ1-2	NA	TRBV2	CASSDRSNYGYTF	TGTGCCAGCAGTGACAGGTCTAACTATGGCTACACCTTC
NA	TRBJ2-1	NA	TRBV5-6	CASSLRQYNEQFF	TGTGCCAGCAGCTTGAGACAGTACAATGAGCAGTTCTTC
once	TRBJ2-7	TRBD2	TRBV29-1	CSVLLAGGAYEQYF	TGCAGCGTGTTACTAGCGGGAGGGGCCTACGAGCAGTACTTC
NA	TRBJ2-7	TRBD2	TRBV5-6	CASSLRLLAGVPHYEQYF	TGTGCCAGCAGCTTGCGTCTACTAGCGGGAGTACCGCACTACGAGCAGTACTTC
once	TRBJ2-3	TRBD2	TRBV27	CASSLSLAGAFTDTQYF	TGTGCCAGCAGTTTATCACTAGCGGGGGCTTTCACAGATACGCAGTATTTT
once	TRBJ2-1	TRBD2	TRBV6-1	CASRAGTRGTYGQFF	TGTGCCAGCAGAGCCGGGACTAGAGGGACTTATGGGCAGTTCTTC
NA	TRBJ2-2	TRBD1	TRBV14	CASSPPGTGNTGELFF	TGTGCCAGCAGCCCCCCCGGGACAGGGAACACCGGGGAGCTGTTTTTT
NA	TRBJ2-1	TRBD2	TRBV10-1	CASSESPHDSGRINEQFF	TGCGCCAGCAGTGAGTCACCCCATGATAGCGGGAGAATCAATGAGCAGTTCTTC
NA	TRBJ1-5	NA	TRBV28	CASSFRGFNQPQHF	TGTGCCAGCAGCTTCAGGGGATTCAATCAGCCCCAGCATTTT
NA	TRBJ2-1	TRBD2	TRBV27	CASSSLTSGIYNEQFF	TGTGCCAGCAGTTCCCTTACTAGCGGGATCTACAATGAGCAGTTCTTC
NA	TRBJ1-2	NA	TRBV5-5	CASNGNYGYTF	TGTGCCAGCAATGGCAACTATGGCTACACCTTC
NA	TRBJ2-3	NA	TRBV5-1	CASSLAGGTDTQYF	TGCGCCAGCAGCTTGGCCGGAGGCACAGATACGCAGTATTTT
NA	TRBJ2-7	TRBD1	TRBV9	CASSPRQGTGYEQYF	TGTGCCAGCAGCCCCCGACAGGGGACGGGCTACGAGCAGTACTTC
NA	TRBJ2-5	TRBD2	TRBV5-1	CASSPQAGGVETQYF	TGCGCCAGCAGCCCACAGGCGGGAGGGGTCGAGACCCAGTACTTC
NA	TRBJ2-3	TRBD2	TRBV18	CASSRGGSTDTQYF	TGTGCCAGCTCACGGGGGGGGAGCACAGATACGCAGTATTTT
NA	TRBJ2-1	NA	TRBV10-1	CASSEGVSYNEQFF	TGCGCCAGCAGTGAGGGGGTCTCCTACAATGAGCAGTTCTTC
NA	TRBJ1-5	NA	TRBV11-1	CASSLDNNQPQHF	TGTGCCAGCAGCTTGGACAATAATCAGCCCCAGCATTTT
once	TRBJ2-7	NA	TRBV11-2	CASSLWGRAYEQYF	TGTGCCAGCAGCTTATGGGGGCGAGCCTACGAGCAGTACTTC
NA	TRBJ2-7	NA	TRBV7-3	CASSLTSSYEQYF	TGTGCCAGCAGCTTAACGAGCAGCTACGAGCAGTACTTC
NA	TRBJ2-3	NA	TRBV9	CASSVAQRPTDTQYF	TGTGCCAGCAGCGTAGCCCAGCGGCCCACAGATACGCAGTATTTT
NA	TRBJ2-3	NA	TRBV2	CASSDRTDTQYF	TGTGCCAGCAGTGATCGAACAGATACGCAGTATTTT
NA	TRBJ2-7	NA	TRBV5-6	CASRSSYEQYF	TGTGCCAGCAGGTCATCCTACGAGCAGTACTTC
NA	TRBJ2-1	NA	TRBV5-1	CASSLSGVGFSEQFF	TGCGCCAGCAGCTTGTCGGGAGTAGGTTTTAGTGAGCAGTTCTTC
NA	TRBJ2-2	NA	TRBV6-5	CASSHNGDATGELFF	TGTGCCAGCAGTCACAATGGGGACGCAACCGGGGAGCTGTTTTTT